This T cell receptor (beta chain) is drawn from a study of PD-1 blockade in classical Hodgkin lymphoma. The CDR3 has 17 amino acids. CDR1 is MNHNS, CDR2 SASEGT, per germline. V was clipped by 2 bases and J by 8 bases, with 21 bases between them. The repertoire was sequenced with immunoSEQ multiplex PCR; TCRdb's copy has only in-frame clones and lacks some. The sample has roughly 96,000 clones; 85% to 90% are singletons. Exposure to brentuximab vedotin varied, and each patient had relapsed following autologous stem cell transplantation. Complete response, partial response or progressive disease was recorded as best response. On this clone: Its antigen is unknown.

Study outcomes and limitations: Individuals initiating nivolumab under 1 year after ASCT were excluded. Repertoire differences lack defined causes, possibly disease activity or prior therapy.

Sample: peripheral blood mononuclear cells (PBMCs), taken before the second cycle of nivolumab. This clonotype originated in a human donor with classical Hodgkin lymphoma. The V gene is TRBV6-1, the J gene TRBJ1-4, with unresolved D. The CDR3 bases are TGTGCCAGCAGTGAATTGGTCAGAATCACCTCAGAGGAAAAACTGTTTTTT. Its translation: CASSELVRITSEEKLFF.